This T cell receptor beta chain was recovered during a study of identical twins. The CDR3 consists of 16 residues. V was trimmed by 5 bases and J by 2 bases, leaving 16 bases between them. Germline CDR1 SGHTA, CDR2 FQGNSA. Each CDR3 protein is one row after TCRdb ran MiXCR on the 5' RACE reads. The sample carries 690,000 or so distinct CDR3 sequences, around 8.3% recorded once. A further study also used this sample, focusing on yellow fever vaccine responses in identical twins.

This clonotype originated in a woman younger than 30 in good health. The chain is built from TRBV7-2 and TRBJ2-1; D may be TRBD1 or TRBD2 (5 bases each). Specimen: PBMCs. The CDR3 region is CASSPRGSQPYNEQFF. CDR3 nucleotide sequence: TGTGCCAGCAGCCCCCGGGGCTCCCAGCCCTACAATGAGCAGTTCTTC.